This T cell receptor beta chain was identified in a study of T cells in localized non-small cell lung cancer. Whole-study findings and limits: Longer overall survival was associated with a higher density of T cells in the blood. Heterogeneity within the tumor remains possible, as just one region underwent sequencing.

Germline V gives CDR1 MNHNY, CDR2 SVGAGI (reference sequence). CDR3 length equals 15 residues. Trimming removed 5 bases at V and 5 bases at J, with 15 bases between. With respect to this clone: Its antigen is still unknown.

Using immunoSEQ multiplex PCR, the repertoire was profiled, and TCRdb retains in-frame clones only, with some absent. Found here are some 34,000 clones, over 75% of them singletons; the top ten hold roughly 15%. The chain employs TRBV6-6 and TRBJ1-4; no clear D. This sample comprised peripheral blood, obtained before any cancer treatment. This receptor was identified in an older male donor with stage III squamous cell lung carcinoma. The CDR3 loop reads CASSTRRQRNEKLFF. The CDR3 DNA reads TGTGCCAGCAGTACTCGGAGGCAGAGAAATGAAAAACTGTTTTTT.